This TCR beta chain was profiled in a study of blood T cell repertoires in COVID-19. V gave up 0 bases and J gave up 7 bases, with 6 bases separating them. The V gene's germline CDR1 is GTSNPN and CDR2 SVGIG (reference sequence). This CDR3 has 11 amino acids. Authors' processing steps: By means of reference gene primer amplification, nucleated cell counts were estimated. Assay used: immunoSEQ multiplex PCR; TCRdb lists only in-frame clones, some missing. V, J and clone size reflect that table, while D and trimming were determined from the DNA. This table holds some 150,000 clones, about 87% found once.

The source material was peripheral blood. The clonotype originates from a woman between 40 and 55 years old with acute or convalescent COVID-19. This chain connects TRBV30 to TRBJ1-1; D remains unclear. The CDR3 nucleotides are TGTGCCTGGAGTGTGTCGGTTGAAGCTTTCTTT. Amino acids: CAWSVSVEAFF. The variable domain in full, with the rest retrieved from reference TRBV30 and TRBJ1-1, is SQTIHQWPATLVQPVGSPLSLECTVEGTSNPNLYWYRQAAGRGLQLLFYSVGIGQISSEVPQNLSASRPQDRQFILSSKKLLLSDSGFYLCAWSVSVEAFFGQGTRLTVV.